The T cell receptor beta chain described here comes from a study of identical twins. From the 5' RACE reads, TCRdb called clonotypes with MiXCR, one entry per CDR3 protein. There are fewer than 350,000 distinct CDR3 sequences in the sample; more than 6.5% occur only once, and roughly 2.1% lies in the top ten. Trimming cost V 5 bases and J 4 bases; bases outside gene matches: 12. The CDR3 has 17 residues. In germline, CDR1 is MGHRA, CDR2 YSYEKL. The same sample was also studied in work on yellow fever vaccine responses in identical twins.

The J gene is TRBJ2-5, the V gene TRBV4-1, with 11 bases matching TRBD1. The clonotype was recovered from a woman aged 18-29 years in good health. Sequencing input: memory (CD45RO+) T cells sorted from blood. The CDR3 bases are TGCGCCAGCAGCAACACCGGGACAGGGGGTGGAAGAGAGACCCAGTACTTC. Protein sequence: CASSNTGTGGGRETQYF.